The rows below give T cell receptor beta chains drawn from one sample of a study of regulatory T cells in long-lasting Graves disease. Each CDR3 protein is one row after TCRdb ran MiXCR on the multiplex PCR reads. Of around 480,000 distinct CDR3 sequences listed, 15% to 20% are singletons. This sample also belongs to another study, concerning T cells in Graves' hyperthyroidism and ophthalmopathy.

Sample: peripheral blood mononuclear cells (PBMCs), taken at new diagnosis, from a patient treated with antithyroid drugs. The receptors originated from a man aged 40-55 years with Graves disease. Both conserved end residues are part of each CDR3. Each record gives: J gene, D gene, V gene, clone size, CDR3 protein, CDR3 DNA. A D gene is named only where the DNA matches it firmly. For some rows the clone size is stated as once, few or many, or as a class when expanded; others skip it.

>TRBJ2-7|.|TRBV12-3/TRBV12-4|many
CASSLDLGGSYEQYF
TGTGCCAGCAGTTTAGACCTAGGGGGTTCCTACGAGCAGTACTTC
>TRBJ2-7|.|TRBV28|many
CASTLLGSYEQYF
TGTGCCAGCACCCTTTTGGGTTCCTACGAGCAGTACTTC
>TRBJ2-7|.|TRBV10-1|.
CASGTTTGPYEQYF
TGCGCCAGCGGTACTACAACTGGCCCCTACGAGCAGTACTTC
>TRBJ1-2|.|TRBV20-1|.
CSAQRAGDPRFYTF
TGCAGTGCCCAGAGGGCAGGGGACCCGCGGTTCTACACCTTC
>TRBJ2-1|.|TRBV6-2/TRBV6-3|many
CASSEWGYNEQFF
TGTGCCAGCAGTGAATGGGGGTACAATGAGCAGTTCTTC
>TRBJ1-5|.|TRBV28|many
CASINPVANQPQHF
TGTGCCAGCATTAACCCGGTGGCCAATCAGCCCCAGCATTTT
>TRBJ2-7|.|TRBV11-2|.
CASSLGEGTTNSYEQYF
TGTGCCAGCAGCTTAGGGGAGGGGACAACAAACTCCTACGAGCAGTACTTC
>TRBJ2-7|TRBD2|TRBV18|few
CASSPKGLAGGYEQYF
TGTGCCAGCTCACCCAAGGGACTAGCGGGAGGCTACGAGCAGTACTTC
>TRBJ2-3|TRBD2|TRBV20-1|.
CSAVHYIAGVRDTQYF
TGCAGTGCTGTCCATTATATAGCGGGAGTTAGAGATACGCAGTATTTT
>TRBJ2-7|.|TRBV2|many
CASSEGGSRNEQYF
TGTGCCAGCAGTGAGGGAGGTAGCCGGAACGAGCAGTACTTC
>TRBJ2-3|TRBD2|TRBV20-1|many
CSASSTSGRTDTQYF
TGCAGTGCTAGTTCGACTAGCGGAAGGACAGATACGCAGTATTTT
>TRBJ1-1|.|TRBV6-1|many
CASMDRGVKTEAFF
TGTGCCAGCATGGATAGGGGGGTGAAAACTGAAGCTTTCTTT
>TRBJ1-2|.|TRBV28|many
CASSFLNYGYTF
TGTGCCAGCAGTTTTTTGAACTATGGCTACACCTTC
>TRBJ2-2|TRBD2|TRBV11-2|.
CASSFSGRAAELFF
TGTGCCAGCAGCTTTAGCGGGAGGGCCGCGGAGCTGTTTTTT
>TRBJ2-5|TRBD2|TRBV5-1|few
CASSLAPAGVYETQYF
TGCGCCAGCAGCTTGGCACCAGCGGGAGTTTATGAGACCCAGTACTTC
>TRBJ2-6|TRBD2|TRBV6-1|.
CASSRTSGTSSGANVLTF
TGTGCCAGCAGTCGGACTAGCGGGACGTCCTCTGGGGCCAACGTCCTGACTTTC
>TRBJ1-1|.|TRBV20-1|many
CSAREGRLNTEAFF
TGCAGTGCTCGAGAGGGACGGTTGAACACTGAAGCTTTCTTT
>TRBJ1-2|.|TRBV6-5|.
CASSYGTGPQTF
TGTGCCAGCAGTTACGGAACAGGGCCCCAAACCTTC
>TRBJ2-2|TRBD1|TRBV7-9|many
CASSFPLTGEGDGELFF
TGTGCCAGCAGCTTCCCCCTTACAGGGGAAGGGGACGGGGAGCTGTTTTTT
>TRBJ2-3|TRBD1|TRBV5-1|few
CASSFGQASTDTQYF
TGCGCCAGCAGCTTCGGACAGGCGAGCACAGATACGCAGTATTTT
>TRBJ2-1|TRBD2|TRBV5-1|.
CASSLIAGENEQFF
TGCGCCAGCAGCTTGATCGCGGGGGAGAATGAGCAGTTCTTC
>TRBJ2-5|TRBD1|TRBV3-1|many
CASSHDRVLETQYF
TGTGCCAGCAGCCACGACAGGGTTTTGGAGACCCAGTACTTC
>TRBJ2-7|TRBD2|TRBV18|many
CASSPLGLAGGSYYEQYF
TGTGCCAGCTCACCTCTTGGACTAGCGGGAGGGTCATACTACGAGCAGTACTTC
>TRBJ2-2|.|TRBV18|.
CASSPAVAASRTGELFF
TGTGCCAGCTCACCAGCGGTCGCGGCTAGCAGGACCGGGGAGCTGTTTTTT
>TRBJ1-3|.|TRBV18|few
CASSTQGNSGNTIYF
TGTGCCAGCTCAACACAGGGCAACTCTGGAAACACCATATATTTT
>TRBJ2-5|TRBD1|TRBV6-2/TRBV6-3|.
CASSYTGGKETQYF
TGTGCCAGCAGTTACACAGGGGGCAAAGAGACCCAGTACTTC
>TRBJ2-1|.|TRBV27|.
CASRSGPYNEQFF
TGTGCCAGCAGGAGCGGTCCCTACAATGAGCAGTTCTTC
>TRBJ1-2|.|TRBV6-1|few
CASSEEAGVDYGYTF
TGTGCCAGCAGTGAAGAGGCAGGGGTAGACTATGGCTACACCTTC
>TRBJ2-3|TRBD2|TRBV6-5|many
CASSYRGGSGTDTQYF
TGTGCCAGCAGTTATCGCGGGGGGTCTGGCACAGATACGCAGTATTTT
>TRBJ2-5|TRBD1|TRBV30|many
CAWRAQTGDWETQYF
TGTGCCTGGAGAGCTCAGACAGGGGACTGGGAGACCCAGTACTTC
>TRBJ1-2|TRBD1|TRBV6-1|.
CASSEGAGGYGYTF
TGTGCCAGCAGTGAAGGGGCAGGGGGCTATGGCTACACCTTC
>TRBJ2-3|TRBD2|TRBV27|many
CASSPRFGRPSTDTQYF
TGTGCCAGCAGTCCCCGTTTCGGGAGGCCTAGCACAGATACGCAGTATTTT
>TRBJ1-2|.|TRBV3-1|many
CASSGTADYGYTF
TGTGCCAGCAGCGGAACAGCTGACTATGGCTACACCTTC